This T cell receptor beta chain was identified in a study of cytomegalovirus exposure and HLA in healthy donors. Study findings and constraints: The study designated 150 or so TCR beta chains cytomegalovirus-associated.

Trimming left V 2 bases short and J 7 bases short, with 9 bases between. The CDR3 extends over 13 amino acids. From germline, CDR1 is MNHEY and CDR2 SVGAGI. There are a few counts of this clone. The antigen is not known. Produced via immunoSEQ multiplex PCR; TCRdb's table is partial and in-frame only. The table lists about 120,000 clones, around 89% of them singletons, with approximately 2% in the top ten. The V and J genes are TRBV6-5 and TRBJ1-5, with D unclear. This clonotype was obtained from a man aged 18 to 30 in good health and CMV-seronegative. Sequenced material: PBMCs. CDR3 nucleotide sequence: TGTGCCAGCAGTTACGCCCTGGGCCAGCCCCAGCATTTT. Protein sequence: CASSYALGQPQHF.